In its sample, the clone carrying this T cell receptor beta chain was seen a few times. The target antigen is unknown. Given a much more abundant clone one base away, this may be a read error. cDNA libraries of TCR beta carried unique molecular identifiers. TCRdb re-called the PCR reads through MiXCR, storing one row per CDR3 protein. The table lists around 200,000 distinct CDR3 sequences, 29% of them singletons. This sample is drawn from a study of post-analysis software for immune sequencing data. Study information: Relapsing-remitting, secondary progressive and progressive-relapsing multiple sclerosis were all included among the disease courses. Study-level points and caveats: Among multiple sclerosis patients, normalized Chao1 diversity was significantly below that of controls. Controls had lower frequencies than patients of 4 or 5 TRBV segments, which included TRBV5-6, TRBV5-1 and TRBV20-1. F measure grouped same-batch samples tightly together.

The CDR3 runs 14 residues. CDR1 and CDR2 from the germline V gene are LNHNV and YYDKDF (reference sequence). This receptor was obtained from a girl aged 2-17 years with multiple sclerosis. This rearrangement joins TRBV15 to TRBJ2-7, with TRBD2 matching 12 bases. Sequencing used blood. CDR3: CAISRGLAGYEQYF. The CDR3 DNA follows: TGTGCCATCAGCAGAGGACTAGCGGGATACGAGCAGTACTTC. Using reference TRBV15 and TRBJ2-7 for the parts outside the CDR3, the full variable domain is DAMVIQNPRYQVTQFGKPVTLSCSQTLNHNVMYWYQQKSSQAPKLLFHYYDKDFNNEADTPDNFQSRRPNTSFCFLDIRSPGLGDTAMYLCAISRGLAGYEQYFGPGTRLTVT.